A single sample is the source of the 13 T cell receptor beta chains below, sequenced in a study of blood T cell repertoires in COVID-19. TCRdb's copy holds only in-frame clones and misses some; the assay was immunoSEQ multiplex PCR. The table includes around 93,000 clones, 75% to 85% detected once. Sequencing was performed on peripheral blood. Receptors originate from a man aged 55 to 70 with acute or convalescent COVID-19.

The rearrangement joins TRBV4-3 to TRBJ1-3; D possibly corresponds to TRBD1 (6 bases). The CDR3 loop spans 18 amino acids. Trimming took off 0 bases at V and 0 bases at J, with 15 bases between the two ends. Looked up from germline, CDR1 is LGHNA and CDR2 is YSLEER. The CDR3 coding sequence is TGCGCCAGCAGCCAAGACGCCTCACAGGGCATCTCTGGAAACACCATATATTTT. It encodes CASSQDASQGISGNTIYF.

This clone was detected only once. The V call is TRBV18, the J call TRBJ1-3; the match to TRBD1 covers 8 bases. V dropped 4 bases and J dropped 1; count of bases not matched to a gene: 6. This CDR3 has 16 amino acids. Germline CDR1 reads KGHSH; CDR2 reads LQKENI. CDR3 loop: CASSQTDRVSGNTIYF. The CDR3 region has the DNA TGTGCCAGCTCACAGACGGACAGGGTGTCTGGAAACACCATATATTTT.

V and J are TRBV5-4 and TRBJ1-1, with a weak D call TRBD1 (5 bases). The CDR3 covers 14 residues. Germline loops: CDR1 SGHNT, CDR2 YYREEE (reference sequence). V lost 5 bases and J 4 bases, leaving 15 bases between the germline ends. The CDR3 coding sequence is TGTGCCAGCAGAGCAGAGTACCAGGGCACTGAAGCTTTCTTT. Its translation: CASRAEYQGTEAFF.

This rearrangement joins TRBV5-1 to TRBJ2-2, with D possibly matching TRBD1 (5 bases). The CDR3 covers 16 residues. CDR1 and CDR2 (germline): SGHRS, YFSETQ. Trimming removed 1 base at V and 0 bases at J, with 10 bases between. CDR3 DNA sequence: TGCGCCAGCAGCTTGTCAGGGCAGGCGAACACCGGGGAGCTGTTTTTT. It encodes CASSLSGQANTGELFF.

The chain joins TRBV7-2 to TRBJ1-6; D remains unclear. Looked up from germline, CDR1 is SGHTA and CDR2 is FQGNSA. This CDR3 has 14 residues. V lost 1 base to trimming and J lost 9 bases, with 10 bases between them. The CDR3 DNA reads as TGTGCCAGCAGCTTAGGAGAGGGTTTTTCACCCCTCCACTTT. Translating gives CASSLGEGFSPLHF.

This clone was found once. The gene calls are TRBV6-4 and TRBJ2-1; 7 bases fit TRBD2. The CDR3 is 18 residues long. Losses at the gene ends were 0 bases for V and 1 base for J; bases not matched to a gene: 9. The germline CDR1 and CDR2 sequences are MRHNA and SNTAGT. The CDR3 DNA is TGTGCCAGCAGTGACTCGGCGGGAGCCCCTTGGTCCTACAATGAGCAGTTCTTC. Its translation is CASSDSAGAPWSYNEQFF.

The chain has TRBV11-2 and TRBJ2-1; D may be TRBD1 (5 bases). Germline assignment: CDR1 SGHAT and CDR2 FQNNGV. The CDR3 spans 14 residues. Between the trimmed V and J ends, which lost 0 bases and 6 bases, there was a span of 9 bases. The CDR3 DNA sequence: TGTGCCAGCAGCTTAGATTTGGGGCGCAATGAGCAGTTCTTC. Translation gives CASSLDLGRNEQFF.

In DNA, the CDR3 is TGTGCCAGCAGCCCCTACACGTCCAGGGCTGAAGCTTTCTTT. Its protein is CASSPYTSRAEAFF. V is TRBV11-3 and J is TRBJ1-1; D is possibly TRBD1 (5 bases). CDR3 length equals 14 residues. Between the trimmed V and J ends, which lost 5 bases and 6 bases, there was a span of 16 bases. Germline CDR1 and CDR2: SGHNT and YENEEA.

The chain recombines TRBV24-1 with TRBJ2-3, with TRBD1 identical over 8 bases. CDR3 length: 16 residues. The germline V gene encodes CDR1 KGHDR and CDR2 SFDVKD. After removal of 1 base from V and 3 bases from J, the junction contained 5 bases not matched to a gene. The CDR3 nucleotides are TGTGCCACCAGTGATTTCGGGACAGGCGATACAGATACGCAGTATTTT. This translates into CATSDFGTGDTDTQYF.

The chain carries TRBV12-5 and TRBJ2-2; 8 bases map to TRBD1. The V segment lost 8 bases and the J segment 6 bases; nucleotides outside the gene matches: 8. Germline-derived CDR1 and CDR2 are LGHNT and FRNRAP. The CDR3 loop spans 14 amino acids. The CDR3 DNA is TGTGCTAGTAATCGGCAGGGGGCTGCCGGGGAGCTGTTTTTT. Protein: CASNRQGAAGELFF.

V and J are TRBV2 and TRBJ1-1; D call uncertain. Trimming cost V 5 bases and J 0 bases, with 10 bases left between them. CDR3 length: 14 amino acids. The germline V gene has CDR1 SNHLY and CDR2 FYNNEI. The chain's CDR3 is CASSMTNMNTEAFF. CDR3 coding DNA: TGTGCCAGCAGTATGACAAACATGAACACTGAAGCTTTCTTT.

The rearrangement links TRBV6-2 or TRBV6-3 to TRBJ2-4; D is ambiguous. V lost 0 bases and J lost 3, with 9 bases in between. The CDR3 contains 15 residues. Looked up from germline, CDR1 is MNHEY and CDR2 is SVGEGT. DNA of the CDR3: TGTGCCAGCAGTTACTCCCCCTCGGGCAAAAACATTCAGTACTTC. Protein product: CASSYSPSGKNIQYF.

The chain uses TRBV19 and TRBJ2-5; 7 positions match TRBD1. Germline V gives CDR1 LNHDA, CDR2 SQIVND (reference sequence). J gave up 5 bases and V 1 base, and 4 bases lay outside the gene matches. The CDR3 sequence is 14 residues long. The CDR3 region is CASSIVGGDETQYF. The CDR3 coding sequence is TGTGCCAGTAGTATAGTAGGGGGCGATGAGACCCAGTACTTC. Complete variable domain (other parts from reference TRBV19 and TRBJ2-5): DGGITQSPKYLFRKEGQNVTLSCEQNLNHDAMYWYRQDPGQGLRLIYYSQIVNDFQKGDIAEGYSVSREKKESFPLTVTSAQKNPTAFYLCASSIVGGDETQYFGPGTRLLVL.